The following is a T cell receptor beta chain sequence with its context. The antigen it binds to is not known. The sample holds no much larger clone one base away, and base qualities are not on file. These data are taken from a study of somatic mutations in cytotoxic T cells in rheumatoid arthritis (dated by TCRdb to 2016 to 2017). General notes on the study: Patient peripheral blood (less than 32 ml EDTA) was drawn right after diagnosis and before any treatment started. Sorted V beta1+ cells also underwent TCRB sequencing, and some V beta antibody-stained T-cell populations were flow-sorted at nearly 100% purity on a FACSAria II or Sony SH800. The study asked whether expanded CD8+ T-cell clones in newly diagnosed, untreated rheumatoid arthritis carry somatic mutations, and used TCRB deep sequencing to characterize clonality. A total of more than 55 rheumatoid arthritis patients and 20 to 25 healthy controls underwent TCRB deep sequencing. Patients and controls did not essentially differ in median age, which was nearly identical between the groups. General study outcomes and caveats: In about an eighth of the 65 patients the largest CD8+ clone exceeded 20% of CD8+ cells, and several identical CD8+ TCRB sequences were shared between blood and synovial fluid. The finding that TRBV07 was slightly underrepresented in patients was left unadjusted for multiple comparisons. Healthy controls showed no age-related increase in CD8+ clonality, whereas patients did (Spearman r ~ 0.49). There was no significant difference in CD8+ T-cell clonality between rheumatoid arthritis patients and age-matched healthy controls. Viral specificity could not be ruled out by absence from virus-specific databases, and the antigen targets of the expanded CD8+ clones remained unknown.

Between the V and J ends, shortened by 1 base and 1 base respectively, the junction contains 11 bases. CDR1 and CDR2, per the germline V gene, are MDHEN and SYDVKM. Including the terminal cysteine and phenylalanine, the CDR3 comprises 16 residues. CDR3 DNA only is kept here, 48 bases in frame from base 1. TCRB CDR3 sequencing used the immunoSEQ assay on genomic DNA. Per the authors' processing: Only a few patient CD8+ clones larger than 1% matched published virus-specific TCRB sequences when compared against them. Analyses were restricted to productive TCRB rearrangements. A clone was defined by a unique TCRB CDR3 sequence, and clonality was computed as a productive clonality index based on Shannon entropy. Repertoire overlap between two samples was calculated from the template counts of each clone relative to total templates per sample. V-gene usage from TCRB sequencing and V-gene usage measured by flow cytometry were correlated (Spearman r of approximately 0.59). Drawn from immuneACCESS, this table holds only the in-frame rearrangements with V and J called that TCRdb kept. Clones are partly lost; checked studies trace under half to an unresolved V gene and leave the rest unexplained. V and J calls and clone size follow that table, whereas D and trimming were derived from the DNA. The sample contains approximately 30,000 clones, roughly 80% of them found a single time. Jointly, the top ten make up just under 8.5% of the sample.

On an AutoMACS, CD4+ and CD8+ cells were isolated via positive magnetic bead selection, and their purity was verified by flow cytometry. A TCR V beta antibody panel was used in flow cytometry to screen first for clonal expansions, which were then characterized by TCRB deep sequencing of sorted CD8+ fractions. Peripheral blood mononuclear cells were obtained using density gradient separation with Ficoll-Paque PLUS. DNA was extracted from CD4-enriched, CD8-enriched or PBMC samples with Nucleospin Tissue or Tissue XS kits and quantified with a Qubit 2.0 fluorometer. This receptor was obtained from an adult with rheumatoid arthritis. The specimen was CD8+ T cells sorted from blood. The rearranged segments are TRBV28 and TRBJ1-5, with a weak D call of TRBD1 (5 bases match). The CDR3 in this case is CASSLSPGGSNQPQHF. In nucleotides, the sequence is TGTGCCAGCAGTTTATCACCCGGGGGGAGCAATCAGCCCCAGCATTTT.